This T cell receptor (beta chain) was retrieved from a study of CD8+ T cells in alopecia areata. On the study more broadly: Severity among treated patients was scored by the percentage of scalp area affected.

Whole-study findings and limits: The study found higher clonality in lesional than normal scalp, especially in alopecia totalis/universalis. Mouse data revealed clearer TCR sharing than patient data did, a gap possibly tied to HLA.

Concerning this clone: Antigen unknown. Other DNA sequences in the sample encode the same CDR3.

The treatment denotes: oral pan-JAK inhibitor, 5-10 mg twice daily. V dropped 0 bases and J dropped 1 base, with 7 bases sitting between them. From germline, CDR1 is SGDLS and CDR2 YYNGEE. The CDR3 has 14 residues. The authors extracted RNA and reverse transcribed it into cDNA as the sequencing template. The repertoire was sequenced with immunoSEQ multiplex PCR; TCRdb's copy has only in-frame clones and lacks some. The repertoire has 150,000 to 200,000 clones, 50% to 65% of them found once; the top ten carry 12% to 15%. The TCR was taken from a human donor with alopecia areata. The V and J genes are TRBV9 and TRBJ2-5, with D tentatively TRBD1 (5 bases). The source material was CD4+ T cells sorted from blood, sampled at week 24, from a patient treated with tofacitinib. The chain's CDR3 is CASSVGQIQETQYF. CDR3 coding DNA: TGTGCCAGCAGCGTAGGACAGATCCAAGAGACCCAGTACTTC.